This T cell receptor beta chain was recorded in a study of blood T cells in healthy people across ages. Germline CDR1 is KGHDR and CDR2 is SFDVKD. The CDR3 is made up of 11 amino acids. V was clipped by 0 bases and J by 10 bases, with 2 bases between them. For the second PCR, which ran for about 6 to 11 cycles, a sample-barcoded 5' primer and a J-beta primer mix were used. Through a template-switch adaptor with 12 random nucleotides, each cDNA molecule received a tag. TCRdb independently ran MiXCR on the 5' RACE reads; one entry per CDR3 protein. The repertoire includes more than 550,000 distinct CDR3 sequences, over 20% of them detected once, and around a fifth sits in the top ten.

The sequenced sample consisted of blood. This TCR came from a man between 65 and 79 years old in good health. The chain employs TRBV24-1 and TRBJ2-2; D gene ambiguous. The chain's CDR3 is CATSDLEELFF. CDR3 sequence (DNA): TGTGCCACCAGTGATTTGGAGGAGCTGTTTTTT.